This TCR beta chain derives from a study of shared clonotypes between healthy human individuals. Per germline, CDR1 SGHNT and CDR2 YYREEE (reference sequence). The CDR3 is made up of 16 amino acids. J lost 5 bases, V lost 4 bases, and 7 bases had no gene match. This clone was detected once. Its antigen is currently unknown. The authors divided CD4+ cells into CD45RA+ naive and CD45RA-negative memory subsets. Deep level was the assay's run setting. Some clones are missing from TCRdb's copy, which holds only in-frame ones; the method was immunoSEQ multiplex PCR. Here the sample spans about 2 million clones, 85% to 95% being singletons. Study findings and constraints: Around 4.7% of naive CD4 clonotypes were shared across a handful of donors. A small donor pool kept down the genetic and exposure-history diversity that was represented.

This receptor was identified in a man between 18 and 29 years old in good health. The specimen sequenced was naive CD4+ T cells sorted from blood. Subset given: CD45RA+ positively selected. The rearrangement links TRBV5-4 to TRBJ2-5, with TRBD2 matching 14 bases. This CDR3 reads CASSQTSGGAGETQYF. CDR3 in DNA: TGTGCCAGCAGCCAGACTAGCGGGGGGGCTGGGGAGACCCAGTACTTC.